This T cell receptor beta chain appears in the sequencing data of a study of blood T cell repertoires in COVID-19. Turning to the study itself: Some COVID-19 samples were acute and others convalescent; all came from the United States, Italy and Spain.

The V end lost 1 base, the J end lost 4 bases, and 9 bases lay between the germline ends. Germline-derived CDR1 and CDR2 are SGHRS and YFSETQ. This CDR3 spans 14 amino acids. In the source study's methods: From reference gene primer amplification, estimates of nucleated cell counts were derived. Measured with immunoSEQ multiplex PCR; TCRdb has only the in-frame clones, and not every one. V, J and clone size derive from that table, while D and trimming were established from the DNA sequence. The sample has about 120,000 clones, 79% seen once; the top ten hold 3% to 4.5%. Sequencing used peripheral blood. The sequence derives from an elderly woman with acute or convalescent COVID-19. The chain links TRBV5-1 to TRBJ1-3; D gene uncertain. The CDR3 DNA reads TGCGCCAGCAGCTTGACGGTTGCCGGAAACACCATATATTTT. It codes for CASSLTVAGNTIYF.